The 21 T cell receptor beta chains below were found in one sample sequenced in a study of post-analysis software for immune sequencing data. Broader study findings: In patients, TRBV5-6, TRBV5-1 and TRBV20-1 belonged to five TRBV segments found more frequently than in controls.

Antigen specificity for these receptors is unknown. TCR beta cDNA libraries included unique molecular identifiers. TCRdb processed the PCR reads anew with MiXCR; each CDR3 protein has one entry. This table has over 150,000 distinct CDR3 sequences, about 32% appearing once. Sequencing was performed on blood. The receptors come from a girl aged 5 to 17 with multiple sclerosis.

This clonotype was detected ten times or more. The CDR3 here is CASSMGLAGIETQYF. The CDR3 DNA reads TGTGCCAGCAGTATGGGACTAGCGGGAATAGAGACCCAGTACTTC. This chain uses TRBV6-5 with TRBJ2-5; 13 bases are shared with TRBD2. J gave up 4 bases and V 5 bases, and 4 bases lay outside the gene matches. In germline, CDR1 is MNHEY, CDR2 SVGAGI. The CDR3 loop spans 15 amino acids.

This clonotype was seen many times. The rearrangement uses TRBV15 and TRBJ2-1, with D perhaps matching TRBD1 (5 bases). Trimming left V 3 bases short and J 8 bases short, with 11 bases between. Germline assignment: CDR1 LNHNV and CDR2 YYDKDF (reference sequence). The length of the CDR3 is 13 residues. CDR3 sequence reads: CATSSQQADEQFF. The CDR3 bases are TGTGCCACCAGCAGCCAACAGGCTGATGAGCAGTTCTTC.

The CDR3 nucleotides are TGCGCCAGCAGCCAAGAGGGGGTGCAGGGAGATACGCAGTATTTT. Translating it yields CASSQEGVQGDTQYF. J is TRBJ2-3 and V is TRBV4-1, with D perhaps assigned TRBD1 or TRBD2 (5 bases each). The CDR3 length is 15 residues. V was clipped by 0 bases and J by 5 bases, with 12 bases between them. CDR1 and CDR2 (germline): MGHRA, YSYEKL.

As for this clonotype: This may come from a read error, since a much larger clone is one base off. This chain links TRBV4-1 with TRBJ2-7, with TRBD2 matching 8 bases. This CDR3 has 16 residues. Trimming at V came to 5 bases and at J to 7 bases, leaving 16 bases not matched to a gene. Germline V CDR1 and CDR2: MGHRA, YSYEKL. The CDR3 DNA follows: TGCGCCAGCAGCTTTGGACTAGCCAGCTCCTACAATGAGCAGTACTTC. Its protein product is CASSFGLASSYNEQYF.

This clonotype was seen ten or more times. The CDR3 DNA reads TGTGCCAGCAGTTATCTTGCAGCCTACGAGCAGTACTTC. Translating gives CASSYLAAYEQYF. This sequence joins TRBV6-6 and TRBJ2-7; D is ambiguous. V lost 3 bases and J 2 bases, leaving 8 bases between the germline ends. CDR1 and CDR2 from the germline V gene are MNHNY and SVGAGI (reference sequence). The CDR3 spans 13 residues.

This chain joins TRBV5-5 and TRBJ1-2; TRBD1 matches at 8 bases. This CDR3 is 15 amino acids long. The J segment lost 4 bases and the V segment lost 1 base, leaving 6 bases of the junction unmatched. Germline V gene data show CDR1 as SGHKS and CDR2 as YYEKEE (reference sequence). The CDR3 sequence is CASSLRQGYVYGYTF. In nucleotides, the CDR3 is TGTGCCAGCAGCTTGCGACAGGGGTATGTCTATGGCTACACCTTC.

In this sample, this clonotype turned up many times. This rearrangement joins TRBV5-6 to TRBJ2-1; 7 bases map to TRBD1. The CDR3 extends over 15 amino acids. Per the germline V gene, CDR1 is SGHDT and CDR2 is YYEEEE. J lost 5 bases, V lost 5 bases, and 10 bases had no gene match. The CDR3 region is CASSRDSNRDNEQFF. CDR3 DNA: TGTGCCAGCAGTCGGGACAGCAATAGGGACAATGAGCAGTTCTTC.

In this sample, this clonotype turned up a few times. The chain combines TRBV9 with TRBJ2-3; possible D gene TRBD2, 5 bases. Germline V lookup: CDR1 SGDLS, CDR2 YYNGEE. The CDR3 is 16 residues long. V lost 0 bases and J lost 4, with 15 bases in between. In DNA, the CDR3 is TGTGCCAGCAGCGTAGGCACCCGGGATGGCGCAGATACGCAGTATTTT. Translating gives CASSVGTRDGADTQYF.

For this clonotype: A read error may account for a junction end that differs from germline. The chain joins TRBV18 to TRBJ2-6; D possibly uses TRBD1 or TRBD2 (5 bases each). Germline CDR1 is KGHSH and CDR2 is LQKENI. The CDR3 runs 15 residues. In DNA form, the CDR3 reads TGTGCCAGCTCACCGGAGGTATCTGGGGCCGACGTCCTGACTTTC. Translated, it gives CASSPEVSGADVLTF. The full variable domain, in which reference TRBV18 and TRBJ2-6 provide the parts outside the CDR3, is NAGVMQNPRHLVRRRGQEARLRCSPMKGHSHVYWYRQLPEEGLKFMVYLQKENIIDESGMPKERFSAEFPKEGPSILRIQQVVRGDSAAYFCASSPEVSGADVLTFGAGSRLTVL.

The chain has TRBV5-1 and TRBJ2-5, with a tentative D call TRBD2 (5 bases). Germline-derived CDR1 and CDR2 are SGHRS and YFSETQ. The CDR3 is made up of 14 amino acids. Trimming shortened V by 9 bases and J by 5 bases, and 20 bases separated the two germline ends. CDR3 DNA: TGCGCCACCTCTGCGGCCATGACGGGGGAGACCCAGTACTTC. Protein product: CATSAAMTGETQYF.

CDR3: CASSFSSVRTEQYF. DNA for the CDR3: TGTGCCAGCTCATTTTCTAGCGTCAGAACCGAGCAGTACTTC. V and J are TRBV18 and TRBJ2-7; D possibly corresponds to TRBD2 (6 bases). The CDR3 spans 14 residues. Deletions cut 5 bases from V and 6 bases from J, with 17 bases between. Per the germline V gene, CDR1 is KGHSH and CDR2 is LQKENI.

The sample holds a few counts of this clonotype. The CDR3 DNA reads TGTGCCAGCAGTGAAGGGCCCCGTGTAAGGGAATTCGAGCAGTTCTTC. It yields the protein CASSEGPRVREFEQFF. V usage is TRBV6-1 and J usage is TRBJ2-1, with no clear D. The CDR3 runs to 16 residues. In germline, CDR1 is MNHNS, CDR2 SASEGT. V shed 1 base and J shed 10 bases, with 20 bases lying between them.

This clonotype was detected ten times or more. The chain joins TRBV11-2 to TRBJ2-7; D may be TRBD1 (6 bases). This CDR3 has 15 residues. V lost 5 bases, J lost 2 bases, and 16 bases lay in between. Germline CDR1 reads SGHAT; CDR2 reads FQNNGV. The CDR3 loop reads CASSPPEGGAYEQYF. The CDR3, as DNA: TGTGCCAGCAGCCCCCCTGAAGGGGGAGCCTACGAGCAGTACTTC.

This clonotype was seen a handful of times. The chain is built from TRBV20-1 and TRBJ1-1; 7 bases are shared with TRBD1. The CDR3 runs 15 residues. J was trimmed by 0 bases and V by 6 bases; bases with no gene match: 10. Germline CDR1 DFQATT, CDR2 SNEGSKA (reference sequence). The chain's CDR3 is CSASRPTGVNTEAFF. The CDR3 nucleotides read TGCAGTGCAAGCCGACCAACAGGGGTGAACACTGAAGCTTTCTTT.

This clonotype occurred many times. J is TRBJ1-2 and V is TRBV29-1, with TRBD1 matching over 8 bases. The trim removed 6 bases at V and 4 bases at J, leaving 1 base unmatched. The CDR3 has 11 residues. CDR1 is SQVTM and CDR2 is ANQGSEA in the germline V gene. CDR3 nucleotide sequence: TGCAGCGTCGACAGGGGCTATGGCTACACCTTC. This codes for CSVDRGYGYTF.

In this sample, this clonotype turned up many times. The J gene is TRBJ1-2, the V gene TRBV6-5; D gene uncertain. Germline V gene sequence: CDR1 MNHEY, CDR2 SVGAGI. The CDR3 totals 13 residues. V dropped 4 bases and J dropped 2 bases, with 8 bases sitting between them. The DNA for the CDR3 is TGTGCCAGCAGTTTAACACAGAACTATGGCTACACCTTC. Translation gives CASSLTQNYGYTF.

CDR3 sequence (DNA): TGCGCCAGCAGCACCCAGCTGGGGAGGGAAGCTTTCTTT. Its protein product is CASSTQLGREAFF. The genes are TRBV10-1 and TRBJ1-1; D remains ambiguous. The V end lost 6 bases, the J end lost 8 bases, and 16 bases lay between the germline ends. The CDR3 totals 13 residues. Germline V lookup: CDR1 WNHNN, CDR2 SYGVQD (reference sequence).

This clonotype was seen more than once but under ten times. The V call is TRBV10-2, the J call TRBJ1-1; TRBD1 is a possible D gene (5 bases). CDR1 is WSHSY, CDR2 SAAADI, per germline. The CDR3 is 17 amino acids. The V end was cut by 7 bases, the J end by 4 bases, with 25 bases between. This CDR3 is CASNSPGIGRGSTEAFF. The CDR3 DNA sequence: TGCGCCAGCAATTCCCCGGGCATCGGCCGGGGGAGCACTGAAGCTTTCTTT.

This clonotype was recorded at least ten times. The chain combines TRBV7-8 with TRBJ2-1; D gene ambiguous. The CDR3 sequence is 14 residues long. V lost 2 bases and J lost 3, with 8 bases in between. In germline, CDR1 is SGHVS, CDR2 FQNEAQ. CDR3 loop: CASSLRPYYNEQFF. CDR3 in DNA: TGTGCCAGCAGCTTACGGCCATACTACAATGAGCAGTTCTTC.

J is TRBJ2-7 and V is TRBV4-2, with no clear D. CDR3 length equals 17 residues. Germline V gene sequence: CDR1 LGHNA, CDR2 YNFKEQ. Trimming removed 4 bases at V and 3 bases at J, with 22 bases between. The CDR3 reads CASSPSEYTALDYEQYF. CDR3 DNA sequence: TGTGCCAGCAGCCCCTCCGAGTATACGGCGTTGGACTACGAGCAGTACTTC.

This chain connects TRBV11-3 to TRBJ2-7; D unclear. The CDR3 consists of 15 residues. Germline V CDR1 and CDR2: SGHNT, YENEEA. Between the trimmed V and J ends, which lost 3 bases and 2 bases, there was a span of 14 bases. For the CDR3, the DNA is TGTGCCAGCAGCTTCTCAGGCGGACCCACCTACGAGCAGTACTTC. Its protein is CASSFSGGPTYEQYF.